This T cell receptor (beta chain) was obtained from a study of blood T cell repertoires in COVID-19 (dated by TCRdb to about 2020). For the study in its entirety: Samples from collaborators originated in the United States, Italy and Spain and spanned both the acute and convalescent phases of COVID-19. The prospective study material was composed of cDNA or gDNA derived from T cells, B-cell-depleted T cells, or PBMCs. Subjects who had been exposed to COVID-19, were actively infected with it, or had recovered from it provided the deeply sampled blood TCRbeta repertoires that made up the dataset. The repertoires were released in a freely available public database meant as a resource for research on the immune response to SARS-CoV-2. Samples were obtained from the ongoing ImmuneRACE study (first 160 participants) and from some 1,200 subjects provided by 6 global collaborators. Nearly every sample came with metadata listing a de-identified subject ID, COVID-19 status, age in years and sex. Where HLA class I and class II types were available, the types were taken from metadata supplied by the sample provider, not from assay-based typing.

In the prospective study, participants were 18 to 89 years old, resided in 20 to 30 geographic areas of the United States, and were enrolled through a virtual design. In the prospective study, participants were assigned to cohorts based on the clinical history participants reported in a screening survey and a study questionnaire. Recovered participants in ImmuneRACE Cohort 3 were defined by two consecutive negative NP/OP PCR tests, clearance by a healthcare professional, or resolution of symptoms. Mobile phlebotomists in the prospective study collected whole blood, serum and a nasopharyngeal or oropharyngeal swab from every participant. Additional blood draws and questionnaires over an approximately two-month period could optionally be provided by prospective study participants. Before DNA extraction, prospective study blood samples were shipped either frozen or at room temperature. On this clone: No antigen is known for it. No much larger clone is present one base from it, and per-base qualities are unavailable.

Trimmed from V: 4 bases; trimmed from J: 10 bases; junction bases lacking a gene match: 4. According to the germline V gene, CDR1 reads MGHRA and CDR2 reads YSYEKL. The CDR3 runs 13 residues from the cysteine to the phenylalanine. Kept here is only the CDR3 DNA, which spans 39 bases and is read in frame from base 1. TCRbeta CDR3 regions were amplified from genomic DNA by means of the immunoSEQ Assay, a bias-controlled multiplex PCR. The study's own analysis went as follows. Nucleated cell counts per sample were estimated from amplification of reference gene primers within the assay. To quantify the absolute abundance of each unique TCRbeta CDR3 rearrangement, sequence reads were collapsed and filtered. For each sample, productive Simpson clonality was calculated by taking the square root of Simpson's diversity index across productive rearrangements. TCRdb retrieved this table from immuneACCESS and kept in-frame rearrangements only. Not all clones are present; in checked studies, unresolved V genes account for under half, and no reason is known for the remainder. That table furnishes V, J and clone size, whereas the DNA furnished D and trimming. The sample yields 190,000 or so clones; 89% were counted once. Around 8% of the sample rests with the top ten.

Study-wide conclusions, independent of this receptor: Clinical and demographic metadata were provided uncurated, with the amount varying by source and participant.

The sequence was collected from a woman between 18 and 29 years old who had recovered from COVID-19. Sample: PBMCs or T cells enriched from blood (not recorded which). The sequence is built from TRBV4-1 and TRBJ1-6; 7 junctional bases match TRBD1. The sequenced DNA: TGCGCCAGCAGCCGGACAGGCTACTCACCCCTCCACTTT. It codes for CASSRTGYSPLHF.